This passage covers 18 T cell receptor beta chains from one sample sequenced in a study of blood T cell repertoires in COVID-19. Repertoires were generated with immunoSEQ multiplex PCR, while TCRdb's copy carries only in-frame clones and drops some. The sample consists of hundreds of thousands of clones, about nine tenths of them appearing once. The sequencing sample was made of peripheral blood. These receptors were obtained from a woman aged 55-70 years who had recovered from COVID-19.

The chain couples TRBV28 to TRBJ1-6, with 8 bases identical to TRBD1. The J segment lost 2 bases and the V segment lost 10 bases, leaving 10 bases of the junction unmatched. This CDR3 region has 16 residues. The germline V gene encodes CDR1 MDHEN and CDR2 SYDVKM. CDR3 amino acids: CATYPRTGTYNSPLHF. CDR3 coding DNA: TGTGCCACCTACCCCCGGACAGGGACCTATAATTCACCCCTCCACTTT.

This chain uses TRBV5-1 with TRBJ2-2; no reliable D call. This CDR3 is 13 amino acids long. CDR1 and CDR2 (germline): SGHRS, YFSETQ. Trimming removed 0 bases at V and 8 bases at J, with 8 bases between. The CDR3 DNA sequence: TGCGCCAGCAGCTTGGTTCTGCGAGGGGAGCTGTTTTTT. Amino acids: CASSLVLRGELFF. Variable domain in full (rest from reference TRBV5-1 and TRBJ2-2): KAGVTQTPRYLIKTRGQQVTLSCSPISGHRSVSWYQQTPGQGLQFLFEYFSETQRNKGNFPGRFSGRQFSNSRSEMNVSTLELGDSALYLCASSLVLRGELFFGEGSRLTVL.

V and J are TRBV7-2 and TRBJ1-1; 7 bases match TRBD1. V was clipped by 5 bases and J by 4 bases; unmatched bases: 16. This CDR3 is built from 17 residues. CDR1 is SGHTA, CDR2 FQGNSA, per germline. In nucleotides, the CDR3 is TGTGCCAGCAGCCAAGACAGGGACCACCTCGACGTCACTGAAGCTTTCTTT. Protein sequence: CASSQDRDHLDVTEAFF.

This clone was seen only once. This sequence joins TRBV19 and TRBJ2-1; possible D gene TRBD1, 6 bases. Looked up from germline, CDR1 is LNHDA and CDR2 is SQIVND (reference sequence). The CDR3 runs to 15 residues. Trimming left V 8 bases short and J 4 bases short, with 18 bases between. The CDR3 region is CASLQSGDTYNEQFF. CDR3 nucleotides: TGTGCCAGTCTTCAATCAGGGGATACTTACAATGAGCAGTTCTTC.

J is TRBJ1-1 and V is TRBV15; 8 bases line up with TRBD1. Trimming cost V 0 bases and J 5 bases; bases outside gene matches: 2. Germline V gene sequence: CDR1 LNHNV, CDR2 YYDKDF (reference sequence). There are 14 residues in the CDR3. For the CDR3, the DNA is TGTGCCACCAGCAGAGAACAGGGGGGAACTGAAGCTTTCTTT. It encodes CATSREQGGTEAFF. The whole variable domain, filled in from reference TRBV15 and TRBJ1-1, reads DAMVIQNPRYQVTQFGKPVTLSCSQTLNHNVMYWYQQKSSQAPKLLFHYYDKDFNNEADTPDNFQSRRPNTSFCFLDIRSPGLGDTAMYLCATSREQGGTEAFFGQGTRLTVV.

The table lists this clone with a count of one. The chain uses TRBV20-1 and TRBJ2-1; no clear D gene. The length of the CDR3 is 11 residues. Germline CDR1 DFQATT, CDR2 SNEGSKA (reference sequence). Trimming shortened V by 6 bases and J by 7 bases, and 10 bases separated the two germline ends. CDR3 DNA sequence: TGCAGTGCCACCCGCCAGAATGAGCAGTTCTTC. Translation: CSATRQNEQFF.

The rearrangement joins TRBV3-1 (or the pseudogene TRBV3-2) to TRBJ2-7; a possible D gene is TRBD1 (5 bases). CDR3 length: 12 residues. CDR1 and CDR2 from the germline V gene are LGHDT and YNNKEL (reference sequence). V was clipped by 3 bases and J by 8 bases, with 11 bases between them. CDR3 protein: CASSQTALQQYF. In DNA form, the CDR3 reads TGTGCCAGCAGCCAGACAGCCCTCCAGCAGTACTTC.

The rearrangement joins TRBV5-1 to TRBJ2-7, with a possible D match to TRBD2 (5 bases). This CDR3 has 14 residues. The germline gives CDR1 SGHRS, CDR2 YFSETQ. V lost 4 bases and J 3 bases, leaving 14 bases between the germline ends. The CDR3 sequence is CASSLGGAFYEQYF. The CDR3 nucleotides are TGCGCCAGCAGCCTTGGAGGAGCCTTCTACGAGCAGTACTTC.

This chain connects TRBV10-3 to TRBJ2-3; 9 nucleotides agree with TRBD2. V shed 3 bases, J shed 11 bases, and the junction held 9 bases outside the gene matches. Germline assignment: CDR1 ENHRY and CDR2 SYGVKD. CDR3 length: 14 residues. The DNA for the CDR3 is TGTGCCATCAGTGAATCTAGCGGGGTGTCAAGGCAGTATTTT. It codes for CAISESSGVSRQYF.

The V gene is TRBV11-2, the J gene TRBJ2-2; 7 nucleotides match TRBD2. This CDR3 is 15 amino acids long. Unmatched junction bases numbered 5, after V lost 3 bases and J lost 4 bases. Looked up from germline, CDR1 is SGHAT and CDR2 is FQNNGV. CDR3 loop: CASSLSGDLTGELFF. The DNA of the CDR3 is TGTGCCAGCAGCTTGAGCGGGGATCTCACCGGGGAGCTGTTTTTT.

The rearrangement joins TRBV3-1 (or the pseudogene TRBV3-2) to TRBJ2-7, with TRBD1 identical over 8 bases. CDR3 length equals 14 residues. Germline CDR1 and CDR2: LGHDT and YNNKEL (reference sequence). Trimming removed 3 bases from V and 1 base from J; junction bases left unmatched: 2. CDR3 protein: CASSHGQGSYEQYF. The DNA of the CDR3 is TGTGCCAGCAGCCACGGACAGGGATCCTACGAGCAGTACTTC.

The gene calls are TRBV6-5 and TRBJ1-4; 8 nucleotides match TRBD1. Germline trimming cut 6 bases from V and 6 bases from J; bases unmatched to any gene: 9. The CDR3 contains 15 residues. Germline V gene data show CDR1 as MNHEY and CDR2 as SVGAGI. CDR3 sequence reads: CASSRTQDRDEKLFF. DNA for the CDR3: TGTGCCAGCAGCCGAACCCAGGACAGGGATGAAAAACTGTTTTTT.

CDR3 loop: CASSVALSNEQFF. In DNA form, the CDR3 reads TGTGCCAGCAGCGTAGCCCTCAGCAATGAGCAGTTCTTC. V usage is TRBV9 and J usage is TRBJ2-1; D gene ambiguous. Germline V gene lookup returns CDR1 SGDLS and CDR2 YYNGEE. With 0 bases removed from V and 6 bases from J, the gap between germline ends came to 7 bases. CDR3 length equals 13 residues.

This clone was seen more than once but under ten times. The rearrangement joins TRBV6-5 to TRBJ1-1, with D unclear. Germline CDR1 MNHEY, CDR2 SVGAGI. V was trimmed by 6 bases and J by 2 bases, leaving 4 bases between them. The CDR3 sequence is 11 residues long. The CDR3 sequence: CASRYNTEAFF. The DNA for the CDR3 is TGTGCCAGCAGATATAACACTGAAGCTTTCTTT.

This clone showed up just a few times. The chain is built from TRBV9 and TRBJ1-5; 7 bases line up with TRBD1. CDR1 and CDR2 from the germline V gene are SGDLS and YYNGEE. V lost 3 bases, J lost 3 bases, and 9 bases stayed unmatched. The CDR3 spans 16 residues. The CDR3 DNA sequence: TGTGCCAGCAGCGCGAGAGAGACAGGGATCAATCAGCCCCAGCATTTT. Encoded protein: CASSARETGINQPQHF.

V and J are TRBV18 and TRBJ2-2, with 7 positions matching TRBD2. CDR1 and CDR2 (germline): KGHSH, LQKENI. The CDR3 spans 16 residues. With V trimmed by 2 bases and J by 0 bases, 3 bases remained unmatched. CDR3 coding DNA: TGTGCCAGCTCACCATTTGCGGGGGCGAACACCGGGGAGCTGTTTTTT. It is translated as CASSPFAGANTGELFF.

The rearrangement joins TRBV27 to TRBJ1-1, with unresolved D. There are 12 residues in the CDR3. Trimming removed 6 bases from V and 5 bases from J, with 10 bases in between. From germline, CDR1 is MNHEY and CDR2 SMNVEV (reference sequence). The CDR3 DNA reads as TGTGCCAGCAGCCGGGGAGGAACTGAAGCTTTCTTT. It codes for CASSRGGTEAFF.

V gene TRBV27 combines with J gene TRBJ2-6, with unresolved D. Per germline, CDR1 MNHEY and CDR2 SMNVEV (reference sequence). Between the trimmed V and J ends, which lost 4 bases and 4 bases, there was a span of 8 bases. The CDR3 totals 14 residues. CDR3 in DNA: TGTGCCAGCAGTTGGGCGCGAGGGGCCAACGTCCTGACTTTC. Its protein is CASSWARGANVLTF.